These 21 T cell receptor beta chains came from one sample sequenced in a study. TCRdb recomputed calls from the 5' RACE reads with MiXCR, one row per CDR3 protein. The top ten hold over 3.5% of the sample, which has fewer than 50,000 distinct CDR3 sequences, roughly 22% seen once. Cells sorted as Tregs were CD4+, CD25+ and CD127-/low. Sequenced input: Tregs sorted from a lymph node. The receptors originated from a female donor with breast cancer.

CDR3 protein: CASRETSEPTDTQYF. Here the CDR3 DNA reads TGCGCCAGCAGGGAGACTAGCGAGCCCACAGATACGCAGTATTTT. J is TRBJ2-3 and V is TRBV5-1; TRBD2 matches 8 bases. This CDR3 spans 15 amino acids. Germline V gene sequence: CDR1 SGHRS, CDR2 YFSETQ. With V trimmed by 5 bases and J by 2 bases, 7 bases remained unmatched. The complete variable domain, with remaining parts taken from reference TRBV5-1 and TRBJ2-3, reads KAGVTQTPRYLIKTRGQQVTLSCSPISGHRSVSWYQQTPGQGLQFLFEYFSETQRNKGNFPGRFSGRQFSNSRSEMNVSTLELGDSALYLCASRETSEPTDTQYFGPGTRLTVL.

The chain uses TRBV7-3 and TRBJ2-2, with a possible D match to TRBD2 (6 bases). CDR3 size: 15 residues. Germline lookup yields CDR1 SGHTA and CDR2 FQGTGA. Trimming shortened V by 3 bases and J by 7 bases, and 15 bases separated the two germline ends. The CDR3 DNA sequence: TGTGCCAGCAGCTTGGAGGGAACGGGTATCGGGGAGCTGTTTTTT. Its translation is CASSLEGTGIGELFF.

This chain links TRBV6-6 with TRBJ2-7, with D possibly TRBD1 on 6 matching bases. Trimming pared 5 bases from V and 0 bases from J, leaving 14 bases between. The germline gives CDR1 MNHNY, CDR2 SVGAGI (reference sequence). The CDR3 loop spans 15 amino acids. DNA of the CDR3: TGTGCCAGCAGTCTAACGACACAGGGCTCCTACGAGCAGTACTTC. Protein product: CASSLTTQGSYEQYF.

This clonotype was found many times. This chain links TRBV12-3 or TRBV12-4 with TRBJ2-2; TRBD2 matches 9 bases. This CDR3 spans 17 amino acids. V lost 3 bases to trimming and J lost 4 bases; unmatched junction nucleotides: 9. CDR3 amino acids: CASSFAASGMTTGELFF. CDR3 sequence (DNA): TGTGCCAGCAGTTTTGCGGCTAGCGGGATGACCACCGGGGAGCTGTTTTTT.

This clonotype has only a few counts. V gene TRBV7-2 combines with J gene TRBJ1-2; a possible D gene is TRBD1 (6 bases). This CDR3 is built from 17 residues. Trimming pared 0 bases from V and 4 bases from J, leaving 18 bases between. Looked up from germline, CDR1 is SGHTA and CDR2 is FQGNSA. DNA of the CDR3: TGTGCCAGCAGCTTAGCACCAGACAGGTCGTTCACCTATGGCTACACCTTC. Amino acid sequence: CASSLAPDRSFTYGYTF.

This clonotype has ten or more counts. The genes are TRBV4-1 and TRBJ2-3; D gene unclear. The CDR3 is 14 amino acids. Germline assignment: CDR1 MGHRA and CDR2 YSYEKL. The V and J ends lost 0 bases and 4 bases respectively, with 8 bases between them. The CDR3 nucleotides read TGCGCCAGCAGCCAAGAAAGGTATCCAGATACGCAGTATTTT. Its protein product is CASSQERYPDTQYF.

The CDR3 DNA follows: TGTGCCAGCAGCTTGGATGAAAAACTGTTTTTT. It yields the protein CASSLDEKLFF. The chain employs TRBV5-5 and TRBJ1-4; D is undetermined. This CDR3 is built from 11 residues. The germline CDR1 and CDR2 sequences are SGHKS and YYEKEE (reference sequence). V was trimmed by 0 bases and J by 6 bases, leaving 0 bases between them.

To note about this clonotype: A read error may explain this, as a much larger clone is one base away. V gene TRBV7-2 combines with J gene TRBJ2-1; TRBD1 might be the D (5 bases). The CDR3 has 14 residues. Germline-derived CDR1 and CDR2 are SGHTA and FQGNSA. V was shortened by 2 bases and J by 8 bases, with 13 bases between the two germline ends. The CDR3 reads CASSLPLQGDEQFF. The CDR3 DNA follows: TGTGCCAGCAGCTTACCTCTCCAGGGTGATGAGCAGTTCTTC.

This clonotype was counted a few times. V usage is TRBV3-1 and J usage is TRBJ2-1; TRBD2 matches 8 bases. The trim removed 3 bases at V and 15 bases at J, leaving 10 bases unmatched. The CDR3 consists of 13 residues. Per germline, CDR1 LGHDT and CDR2 YNNKEL (reference sequence). CDR3 sequence: CASSQGLEGSPFF. CDR3 nucleotide sequence: TGTGCCAGCAGCCAGGGACTAGAGGGGAGTCCGTTCTTC.

This clonotype came up many times. The chain combines TRBV5-6 with TRBJ1-4; TRBD1 is a possible D gene (5 bases). CDR1 and CDR2 from the germline V gene are SGHDT and YYEEEE. The ends were cut back, 3 bases at V and 1 base at J, with 13 bases in the middle. This CDR3 has 16 residues. In DNA form, the CDR3 reads TGTGCCAGCAGCTCCCCCGGGACCGGAACTAATGAAAAACTGTTTTTT. Amino acid sequence: CASSSPGTGTNEKLFF.

As concerns this clonotype: Given the absence of the conserved phenylalanine or tryptophan at the CDR3 end, a read error is likely. This sequence joins TRBV6-1 and TRBJ2-4; no clear D gene. V was trimmed by 2 bases and J by 1 base, leaving 6 bases between them. The CDR3 is made up of 14 amino acids. Germline loops: CDR1 MNHNS, CDR2 SASEGT. CDR3 loop: CASSESPAKNIQYL. The CDR3 region has the DNA TGTGCCAGCAGTGAATCGCCGGCCAAAAACATTCAGTACCTC.

This clonotype was counted a single time. A much larger clone differs by one base, so this may be a read error. This chain joins TRBV29-1 and TRBJ2-4; 9 positions match TRBD2. The V and J ends lost 4 bases and 9 bases, in that order; junction bases with no gene match: 16. Germline CDR1 and CDR2: SQVTM and ANQGSEA. This CDR3 contains 16 residues. The CDR3 is CSVVARGGPSQSIQYF. CDR3 bases: TGCAGCGTTGTGGCGCGGGGGGGCCCCAGCCAAAGCATTCAGTACTTC.

In the case of this clonotype: With a much larger clone just one base away, this may be a read error. This chain links TRBV15 with TRBJ1-6; TRBD1 aligns across 8 bases. Germline V CDR1 and CDR2: LNHNV, YYDKDF (reference sequence). This CDR3 has 14 amino acids. Trimming cost V 5 bases and J 5 bases; bases outside gene matches: 2. Written as DNA, the CDR3 is TGTGCCACCAGCCCGACAGGGGATAATTCACCCCTCCACTTT. It codes for CATSPTGDNSPLHF.

This sequence joins TRBV6-5 and TRBJ1-2; D may be TRBD1 (5 bases). Germline CDR1 reads MNHEY; CDR2 reads SVGAGI. This CDR3 region has 17 residues. V lost 0 bases, J lost 2 bases, and 16 bases lay in between. The CDR3 spells CASSYSRGSQINYGYTF. The CDR3 bases are TGTGCCAGCAGTTACTCTAGGGGATCCCAAATCAACTATGGCTACACCTTC.

This clonotype was detected ten times or more. The V and J genes are TRBV20-1 and TRBJ2-3; the match to TRBD2 covers 8 bases. The CDR3 totals 15 residues. The trim removed 6 bases at V and 10 bases at J, leaving 18 bases unmatched. Germline CDR1 and CDR2: DFQATT and SNEGSKA (reference sequence). In DNA form, the CDR3 reads TGCAGTGCCGCAAGCGGGAGTATCGGGGGCCTATCGCAGTATTTT. It is translated as CSAASGSIGGLSQYF.

This clonotype has a count of ten or more. The chain has TRBV4-1 and TRBJ1-1; no firm D call. The CDR3 is 14 amino acids. V lost 1 base, J lost 4 bases, and 10 bases lay in between. CDR1 and CDR2 from the germline V gene are MGHRA and YSYEKL. DNA for the CDR3: TGCGCCAGCAGCCAAGTTACTAAGGGCACTGAAGCTTTCTTT. Translation: CASSQVTKGTEAFF.

V is TRBV28 and J is TRBJ2-3; 7 bases are a match to TRBD2. Germline loops: CDR1 MDHEN, CDR2 SYDVKM. V shed 3 bases, J shed 3 bases, and the junction held 9 bases outside the gene matches. This CDR3 is 16 amino acids long. The CDR3 is CASSLHVGGQTDTQYF. CDR3 in DNA: TGTGCCAGCAGTTTGCATGTGGGAGGGCAGACAGATACGCAGTATTTT.

The sample holds one count of this clonotype. Without the conserved terminal phenylalanine or tryptophan, this CDR3 likely stems from a read error. The chain joins TRBV7-9 to TRBJ1-4; D possibly corresponds to TRBD1 (5 bases). Per the germline V gene, CDR1 is SEHNR and CDR2 is FQNEAQ (reference sequence). The CDR3 is 12 amino acids. Trimming pared 7 bases from V and 7 bases from J, leaving 10 bases between. Here the CDR3 reads CASTAGAEKLFV. The CDR3, as DNA: TGTGCCAGCACCGCTGGGGCTGAAAAACTGTTTGTT.

This clonotype was observed once. The genes are TRBV7-2 and TRBJ2-1, with TRBD1 identical over 7 bases. Germline V gives CDR1 SGHTA, CDR2 FQGNSA. V shed 4 bases, J shed 7 bases, and the junction held 16 bases outside the gene matches. The CDR3 is made up of 17 amino acids. CDR3 amino acids: CASSYRGGTDRLNEQFF. The CDR3 nucleotides read TGTGCCAGCAGCTATAGAGGTGGGACAGACAGGTTAAATGAGCAGTTCTTC. Combining the CDR3 with reference TRBV7-2 and TRBJ2-1 gives the whole variable domain GAGVSQSPSNKVTEKGKDVELRCDPISGHTALYWYRQSLGQGLEFLIYFQGNSAPDKSGLPSDRFSAERTGGSVSTLTIQRTQQEDSAVYLCASSYRGGTDRLNEQFFGPGTRLTVL.

The CDR3 DNA reads as TGTGCCAGCAGTTTAGACGTATTTCAAATTGGGGAGACCCAGTACTTC. It codes for CASSLDVFQIGETQYF. The chain has TRBV12-3 or TRBV12-4 and TRBJ2-5; D is undetermined. The CDR3 spans 16 residues. Trimming cost V 1 base and J 5 bases, with 17 bases left between them.

This clonotype was recorded a few times. The rearrangement links TRBV27 to TRBJ1-1; no clear D gene. This CDR3 is 13 amino acids long. Germline CDR1 and CDR2: MNHEY and SMNVEV (reference sequence). Trimming pared 1 base from V and 1 base from J, leaving 4 bases between. The CDR3 here is CASSLYENTEAFF. CDR3 nucleotides: TGTGCCAGCAGTTTATACGAGAACACTGAAGCTTTCTTT.